The rows below give T cell receptor beta chains drawn from one sample of a study of T cell repertoires and HLA-DP antigens. These receptors have no known antigen. Profiling relied on immunoSEQ multiplex PCR, and the TCRdb table lists in-frame clones only, not all of them. Among approximately 100,000 clones listed, around nine tenths were seen once. Sample: CD4+ T cells from PBMCs. These receptors all come from a man aged 50 or older in good health and CMV-seronegative. CDR3s include the opening cysteine and the closing phenylalanine or tryptophan. Each record gives: clone size, V gene, D gene, J gene, CDR3 DNA, CDR3 protein. A D gene is named only where the DNA matches it firmly. The size entry is marked missing in some rows and otherwise reads once, few, many or a size class.

clone_size: NA
v_call: TRBV29-1
d_call: NA
j_call: TRBJ2-3
cdr3_nt: TGCAGTGTGGGGGGGCTTAGTATAACAGATACGCAGTATTTT
cdr3_aa: CSVGGLSITDTQYF

clone_size: few
v_call: TRBV10-2
d_call: NA
j_call: TRBJ2-3
cdr3_nt: TGCGCCAGCCGGAACCGGGACCGCTCCCAAATTACGCAGTATTTT
cdr3_aa: CASRNRDRSQITQYF

clone_size: NA
v_call: TRBV27
d_call: TRBD1
j_call: TRBJ1-5
cdr3_nt: TGTGCCAGCAGTTCCGGGACAGGGGTCGATCCCAATCAGCCCCAGCATTTT
cdr3_aa: CASSSGTGVDPNQPQHF

clone_size: NA
v_call: TRBV5-8
d_call: NA
j_call: TRBJ2-1
cdr3_nt: TGTGCCAGCAGCTTGGTTGCGGAACGTGAGCAGTTCTTC
cdr3_aa: CASSLVAEREQFF

clone_size: NA
v_call: TRBV6-6
d_call: TRBD2
j_call: TRBJ2-5
cdr3_nt: TGTGCCAGTCGTAGGGGACTAGCGGCACAAGAGACCCAGTACTTC
cdr3_aa: CASRRGLAAQETQYF

clone_size: NA
v_call: TRBV27
d_call: TRBD1
j_call: TRBJ2-3
cdr3_nt: TGTGCCAGCAGCCGGCCGGGACAGCCGCCAGATACGCAGTATTTT
cdr3_aa: CASSRPGQPPDTQYF

clone_size: NA
v_call: TRBV11-2
d_call: NA
j_call: TRBJ2-1
cdr3_nt: TGTGCCAGCAGCCTACTGACAGGTGCCTACAATGAGCAGTTCTTC
cdr3_aa: CASSLLTGAYNEQFF

clone_size: NA
v_call: TRBV6-1
d_call: NA
j_call: TRBJ2-3
cdr3_nt: TGTGCCACCCAGTCAGGGCCGAGCACAGATACGCAGTATTTT
cdr3_aa: CATQSGPSTDTQYF

clone_size: NA
v_call: TRBV4-3
d_call: NA
j_call: TRBJ2-1
cdr3_nt: TGCGCCAGCAGCCAAGATGCGGGATACAATGAGCAGTTCTTC
cdr3_aa: CASSQDAGYNEQFF

clone_size: NA
v_call: TRBV29-1
d_call: NA
j_call: TRBJ1-2
cdr3_nt: TGCAGCGCCCAGGGTTCTCGAGGCTACACCTTC
cdr3_aa: CSAQGSRGYTF

clone_size: NA
v_call: TRBV7-9
d_call: NA
j_call: TRBJ1-1
cdr3_nt: TGTGCCAGCAGTCTAGGACGGATTAACACTGAAGCTTTCTTT
cdr3_aa: CASSLGRINTEAFF

clone_size: once
v_call: TRBV7-2
d_call: TRBD2
j_call: TRBJ2-3
cdr3_nt: TGTGCCAGCAGCAGGGATAGCGGGACGGATACGCAGTATTTT
cdr3_aa: CASSRDSGTDTQYF

clone_size: once
v_call: TRBV5-8
d_call: TRBD1
j_call: TRBJ1-1
cdr3_nt: TGTGCCAGTTTTACGACAGGGTTCATGAACACTGAAGCTTTCTTT
cdr3_aa: CASFTTGFMNTEAFF

clone_size: NA
v_call: TRBV18
d_call: NA
j_call: TRBJ1-1
cdr3_nt: TGTGCCAGCTCACCATCTCAGAGAACCAACACTGAAGCTTTCTTT
cdr3_aa: CASSPSQRTNTEAFF

clone_size: NA
v_call: TRBV19
d_call: TRBD1
j_call: TRBJ2-4
cdr3_nt: TGTGCCAGTACCCCGACAGGGCTCTCTTTAGCCAAAAACATTCAGTACTTC
cdr3_aa: CASTPTGLSLAKNIQYF

clone_size: NA
v_call: TRBV9
d_call: NA
j_call: TRBJ2-3
cdr3_nt: TGTGCCAGCAGCGTAGGTTCTAGGACTTCCGATACGCAGTATTTT
cdr3_aa: CASSVGSRTSDTQYF

clone_size: NA
v_call: TRBV27
d_call: TRBD2
j_call: TRBJ2-2
cdr3_nt: TGTGCCAGCAGTTTCTGGCTAGCGGCTGGGACCGGGGAGCTGTTTTTT
cdr3_aa: CASSFWLAAGTGELFF

clone_size: NA
v_call: TRBV5-1
d_call: NA
j_call: TRBJ1-1
cdr3_nt: TGCGCCAGCAGCTTGGTAACGGGTACAAACACTGAAGCTTTCTTT
cdr3_aa: CASSLVTGTNTEAFF

clone_size: once
v_call: TRBV5-5
d_call: NA
j_call: TRBJ2-1
cdr3_nt: TGTGCCAGCAGCTTGGAGGGCGGGGCCTACAATGAGCAGTTCTTC
cdr3_aa: CASSLEGGAYNEQFF

clone_size: NA
v_call: TRBV28
d_call: TRBD1
j_call: TRBJ1-5
cdr3_nt: TGTGCCAGCAGCGAGATATCAGGGGGAGGTCAGCCCCAGCATTTT
cdr3_aa: CASSEISGGGQPQHF

clone_size: NA
v_call: TRBV6-1
d_call: NA
j_call: TRBJ1-5
cdr3_nt: TGTGCCAGCAGTGGAACTAAGAGGGGTAGGGAAGATCAGCCCCAGCATTTT
cdr3_aa: CASSGTKRGREDQPQHF

clone_size: NA
v_call: TRBV4-3
d_call: TRBD2
j_call: TRBJ2-3
cdr3_nt: TGCGCCAGCAGCCAAGATCGGGCTAGCGGGGTTCTAGATACGCAGTATTTT
cdr3_aa: CASSQDRASGVLDTQYF

clone_size: NA
v_call: TRBV6-1
d_call: NA
j_call: TRBJ2-3
cdr3_nt: TGTGCCAGCAGTGAAGCGTTCCTAGCTAGAAAAACAGATACGCAGTATTTT
cdr3_aa: CASSEAFLARKTDTQYF

clone_size: NA
v_call: TRBV7-8
d_call: NA
j_call: TRBJ1-1
cdr3_nt: TGTGCCAGCAGCTTAGGGTTGCAGAACACTGAAGCTTTCTTT
cdr3_aa: CASSLGLQNTEAFF

clone_size: once
v_call: TRBV18
d_call: NA
j_call: TRBJ2-1
cdr3_nt: TGTGCCAGCTCACAACTGGACAGCCCGAGTGAGCAGTTCTTC
cdr3_aa: CASSQLDSPSEQFF

clone_size: NA
v_call: TRBV12-2
d_call: NA
j_call: TRBJ2-7
cdr3_nt: TGTGCAAGTCGCTTAGCGCTCCTCCGATACGAGCAGTACTTC
cdr3_aa: CASRLALLRYEQYF

clone_size: NA
v_call: TRBV6-1
d_call: NA
j_call: TRBJ1-3
cdr3_nt: TGTGCCAGCAGTGATCCCTGGCGAGCTGGAAACACCATATATTTT
cdr3_aa: CASSDPWRAGNTIYF

clone_size: NA
v_call: TRBV6-5
d_call: NA
j_call: TRBJ2-7
cdr3_nt: TGTGCCAGCAGCCTTCCGCAGGCCCCCTACGAGCAGTACTTC
cdr3_aa: CASSLPQAPYEQYF

clone_size: NA
v_call: TRBV7-3
d_call: NA
j_call: TRBJ1-1
cdr3_nt: TGTGCCAGCAGCTTAAGTGGGCCGAACACTGAAGCTTTCTTT
cdr3_aa: CASSLSGPNTEAFF

clone_size: NA
v_call: TRBV7-2
d_call: NA
j_call: TRBJ1-2
cdr3_nt: TGTGCCAGCAGCTTGTATGGGGGAGATGGCTACACCTTC
cdr3_aa: CASSLYGGDGYTF

clone_size: NA
v_call: TRBV2
d_call: NA
j_call: TRBJ2-5
cdr3_nt: TGTGCCAGCAGTGCATTGCAGGGGAAGGAGACCCAGTACTTC
cdr3_aa: CASSALQGKETQYF

clone_size: NA
v_call: TRBV7-2
d_call: NA
j_call: TRBJ2-7
cdr3_nt: TGTGCCAGCACAGGACTTCTATACGAGCAGTACTTC
cdr3_aa: CASTGLLYEQYF

clone_size: NA
v_call: TRBV19
d_call: NA
j_call: TRBJ2-2
cdr3_nt: TGTGCCAGTAGTCCTTACACCGGGGAGCTGTTTTTT
cdr3_aa: CASSPYTGELFF

clone_size: NA
v_call: TRBV15
d_call: TRBD1
j_call: TRBJ2-7
cdr3_nt: TGTGCCACCACCGGGACAGACACCTACGAGCAGTACTTC
cdr3_aa: CATTGTDTYEQYF

clone_size: NA
v_call: TRBV19
d_call: NA
j_call: TRBJ2-1
cdr3_nt: TGTGCCAGTTCCAAACAGGGATTCGATGAGCAGTTCTTC
cdr3_aa: CASSKQGFDEQFF

clone_size: NA
v_call: TRBV14
d_call: TRBD1
j_call: TRBJ2-7
cdr3_nt: TGTGCCAGCGGACAGGTCCCCTACGAGCAGTACTTC
cdr3_aa: CASGQVPYEQYF

clone_size: NA
v_call: TRBV4-2
d_call: TRBD1
j_call: TRBJ1-4
cdr3_nt: TGTGCCAGCAGCCAAGGAGTCTGGGGGACAGGAGACTTTAATGAAAAACTGTTTTTT
cdr3_aa: CASSQGVWGTGDFNEKLFF

clone_size: NA
v_call: TRBV6-6
d_call: NA
j_call: TRBJ2-5
cdr3_nt: TGTGCCAGCAGGGCCGTCCGGGGGACCCAGTACTTC
cdr3_aa: CASRAVRGTQYF

clone_size: NA
v_call: TRBV4-3
d_call: NA
j_call: TRBJ2-6
cdr3_nt: TGCGCCAGCAGCCAAGCCAGTCGAGATACTAGCTCTGGGGCCAACGTCCTGACTTTC
cdr3_aa: CASSQASRDTSSGANVLTF

clone_size: NA
v_call: TRBV28
d_call: NA
j_call: TRBJ1-1
cdr3_nt: TGTGCCAGCAGTTTTTTTTCCCGTAGGAACACTGAAGCTTTCTTT
cdr3_aa: CASSFFSRRNTEAFF

clone_size: NA
v_call: TRBV9
d_call: NA
j_call: TRBJ2-3
cdr3_nt: TGTGCCAGCAGCGTAGGGGATAACCGGCGCACAGATACGCAGTATTTT
cdr3_aa: CASSVGDNRRTDTQYF

clone_size: NA
v_call: TRBV19
d_call: TRBD1
j_call: TRBJ1-2
cdr3_nt: TGTGCCAGTAGTGATGGACAGGGGGTTGGCTACACCTTC
cdr3_aa: CASSDGQGVGYTF

clone_size: NA
v_call: TRBV9
d_call: NA
j_call: TRBJ2-1
cdr3_nt: TGTGCCAGCAGCCCCTCGGTTTGGGTGAGATACAATGAGCAGTTCTTC
cdr3_aa: CASSPSVWVRYNEQFF

clone_size: NA
v_call: TRBV6-5
d_call: TRBD1
j_call: TRBJ2-7
cdr3_nt: TGTGCCAGCCGAATGACAGGGTCGTCCTACGAGCAGTACTTC
cdr3_aa: CASRMTGSSYEQYF

clone_size: NA
v_call: TRBV10-1
d_call: NA
j_call: TRBJ2-7
cdr3_nt: TGCGCCAGCAGTGAGCAGGGTTCCGACGAGCAGTACTTC
cdr3_aa: CASSEQGSDEQYF

clone_size: NA
v_call: TRBV14
d_call: NA
j_call: TRBJ1-2
cdr3_nt: TGTGCCAGCAGCCAAGCCGGAGACAGAAACTATGGCTACACCTTC
cdr3_aa: CASSQAGDRNYGYTF

clone_size: NA
v_call: TRBV30
d_call: NA
j_call: TRBJ2-6
cdr3_nt: TGTGCCTGGAGCACAGGGACTGGGGCCAACGTCCTGACTTTC
cdr3_aa: CAWSTGTGANVLTF

clone_size: NA
v_call: TRBV21-1
d_call: NA
j_call: TRBJ1-5
cdr3_nt: TGTGCCAGCAGCCCGACAGGGGAAAATCAGCCCCAGCATTTT
cdr3_aa: CASSPTGENQPQHF

clone_size: few
v_call: TRBV14
d_call: NA
j_call: TRBJ1-1
cdr3_nt: TGTGCCAGCAGCCAAGCGGGGATGAACACTGAAGCTTTCTTT
cdr3_aa: CASSQAGMNTEAFF

clone_size: NA
v_call: TRBV28
d_call: TRBD2
j_call: TRBJ2-3
cdr3_nt: TGTGCCAGCAGTTTAGACGGGAGGGGAGATACGCAGTATTTT
cdr3_aa: CASSLDGRGDTQYF

clone_size: NA
v_call: TRBV11-2
d_call: TRBD2
j_call: TRBJ2-5
cdr3_nt: TGTGCCAGCAGCTCGGGACTAGCGACCCAAGAGACCCAGTACTTC
cdr3_aa: CASSSGLATQETQYF

clone_size: few
v_call: TRBV19
d_call: NA
j_call: TRBJ1-1
cdr3_nt: TGTGCCAGTAGTATAGATTTCCGGAACACTGAAGCTTTCTTT
cdr3_aa: CASSIDFRNTEAFF

clone_size: NA
v_call: TRBV7-9
d_call: NA
j_call: TRBJ1-1
cdr3_nt: TGTGCCAGCAGCCTTGGACAGCCGAACACTGAAGCTTTCTTT
cdr3_aa: CASSLGQPNTEAFF